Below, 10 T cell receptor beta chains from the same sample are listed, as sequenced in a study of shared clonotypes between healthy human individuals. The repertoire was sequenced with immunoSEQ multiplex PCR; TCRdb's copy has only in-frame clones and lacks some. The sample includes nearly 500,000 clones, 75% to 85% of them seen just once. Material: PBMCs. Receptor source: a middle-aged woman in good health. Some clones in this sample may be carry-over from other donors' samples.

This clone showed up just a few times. CDR3 sequence: CASSYEGAGTEAFF. CDR3 nucleotides: TGTGCCAGCAGTTACGAGGGGGCCGGAACTGAAGCTTTCTTT. The chain joins TRBV6-6 to TRBJ1-1; 7 bases align to TRBD1. Germline trimming cut 2 bases from V and 5 bases from J; bases unmatched to any gene: 5. The CDR3 is 14 residues long. The germline gives CDR1 MNHNY, CDR2 SVGAGI (reference sequence).

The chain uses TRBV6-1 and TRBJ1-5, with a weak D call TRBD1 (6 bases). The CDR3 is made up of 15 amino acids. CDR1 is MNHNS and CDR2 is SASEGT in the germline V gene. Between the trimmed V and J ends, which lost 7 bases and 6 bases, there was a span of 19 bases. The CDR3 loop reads CASTPDWSGAQPQHF. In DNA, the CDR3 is TGTGCCAGCACCCCGGACTGGTCAGGGGCTCAGCCCCAGCATTTT.

The CDR3 DNA sequence: TGCAGTGCTAGAGGTCGGACTGAGCAGTTCTTC. Protein product: CSARGRTEQFF. This chain connects TRBV20-1 to TRBJ2-1; no clear D. CDR3 size: 11 residues. Germline CDR1 reads DFQATT; CDR2 reads SNEGSKA (reference sequence). The V gene lost 1 base and the J gene lost 9 bases, with 7 bases spanning the gap.

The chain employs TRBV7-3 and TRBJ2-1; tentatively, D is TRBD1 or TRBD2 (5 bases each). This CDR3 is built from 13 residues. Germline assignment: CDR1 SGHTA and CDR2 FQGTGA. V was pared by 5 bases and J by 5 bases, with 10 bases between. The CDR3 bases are TGTGCCAGCAGCACGGGACCAAACAATGAGCAGTTCTTC. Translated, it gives CASSTGPNNEQFF.

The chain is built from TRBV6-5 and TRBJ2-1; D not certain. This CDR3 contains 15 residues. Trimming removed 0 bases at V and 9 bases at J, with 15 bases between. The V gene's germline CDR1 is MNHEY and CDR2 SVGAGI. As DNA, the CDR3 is TGTGCCAGCAGTTACTCGATCGCGTCTCGCGGTGAGCAGTTCTTC. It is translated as CASSYSIASRGEQFF.

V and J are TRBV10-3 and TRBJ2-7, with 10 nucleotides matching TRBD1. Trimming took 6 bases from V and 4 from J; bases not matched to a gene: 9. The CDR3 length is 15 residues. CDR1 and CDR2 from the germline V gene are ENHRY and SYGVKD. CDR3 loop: CAISQGTGATYEQYF. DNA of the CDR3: TGTGCCATCAGCCAAGGGACAGGGGCGACGTACGAGCAGTACTTC.

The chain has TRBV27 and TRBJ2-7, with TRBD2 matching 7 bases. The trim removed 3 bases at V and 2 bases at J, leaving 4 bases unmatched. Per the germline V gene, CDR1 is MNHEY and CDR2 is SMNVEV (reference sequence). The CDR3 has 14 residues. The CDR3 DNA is TGTGCCAGCAGTTTGTCGGGGGGTCCCTACGAGCAGTACTTC. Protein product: CASSLSGGPYEQYF.

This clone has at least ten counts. CDR3: CASRPGQAGGSYNSPLHF. CDR3 sequence (DNA): TGTGCCAGCAGACCGGGACAGGCCGGGGGCTCCTATAATTCACCCCTCCACTTT. V and J are TRBV2 and TRBJ1-6; 8 bases align to TRBD1. Trimming at V came to 6 bases and at J to 0 bases, leaving 10 bases not matched to a gene. CDR3 size: 18 residues. Germline V CDR1 and CDR2: SNHLY, FYNNEI. The whole variable domain, filled in from reference TRBV2 and TRBJ1-6, reads EPEVTQTPSHQVTQMGQEVILRCVPISNHLYFYWYRQILGQKVEFLVSFYNNEISEKSEIFDDQFSVERPDGSNFTLKIRSTKLEDSAMYFCASRPGQAGGSYNSPLHFGNGTRLTVT.

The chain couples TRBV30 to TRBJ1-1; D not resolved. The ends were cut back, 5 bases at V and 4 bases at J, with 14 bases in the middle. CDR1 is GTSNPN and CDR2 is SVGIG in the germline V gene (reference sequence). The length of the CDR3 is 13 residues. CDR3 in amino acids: CAWYDEVGTEAFF. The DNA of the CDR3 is TGTGCCTGGTACGATGAAGTCGGCACTGAAGCTTTCTTT.

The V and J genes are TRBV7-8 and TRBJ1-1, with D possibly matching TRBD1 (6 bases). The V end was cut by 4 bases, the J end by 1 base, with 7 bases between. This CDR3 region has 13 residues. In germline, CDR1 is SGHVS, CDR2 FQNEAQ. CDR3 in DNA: TGTGCCAGCAGCTCGGACAGGAACACTGAAGCTTTCTTT. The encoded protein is CASSSDRNTEAFF.